This record looks at one T cell receptor (beta chain) sequence and its context. This clone was counted between two and nine times. No cognate antigen has been identified for it. No clone much larger than this one lies a single base away; base qualities are absent. The sample belongs to a study of blood T cell repertoires in COVID-19 (dated by TCRdb to 2018 to 2021). With regard to the full study: Samples covering the acute and convalescent phases of COVID-19 were provided by collaborators in the United States, Italy and Spain. The material from the prospective study consisted of cDNA or gDNA derived from T cells, B-cell-depleted T cells, or PBMCs. Samples came from the ongoing ImmuneRACE study (first 160 participants) plus 1,254 subjects from 6 global collaborators. Deeply sampled blood TCRbeta repertoires from subjects exposed to, actively infected with, or recovered from COVID-19 were included in the dataset. Where available, HLA class I and class II types were taken from metadata supplied by the sample provider and were not determined by assay-based typing. Nearly every sample came with metadata listing a de-identified subject ID, COVID-19 status, age in years and sex. A freely available public database, intended as a resource for researchers studying the immune response to SARS-CoV-2, is where the repertoires were released. General findings and caveats noted by the study authors: The quantity of clinical and demographic metadata differed by source and by participant and was supplied without curation.

CDR1 LNHDA and CDR2 SQIVND were looked up in the germline V gene (reference sequence). The CDR3 has 15 amino acids, counting the end cysteine and phenylalanine. Only the CDR3 part of the read is kept: 45 bases, read in frame from the first base. V lost 6 bases and J lost 4 bases, and the count of bases not matched to a germline gene is 10. Participants in the prospective study were aged about 18 to 90 years, lived in some 24 United States geographic areas, and enrolled through a virtual design. In the prospective study, participants were assigned to cohorts based on the clinical history participants reported in a screening survey and a study questionnaire. For ImmuneRACE Cohort 3, a participant was defined as recovered based on two consecutive negative NP/OP PCR tests, clearance by a healthcare professional, or resolution of symptoms. Mobile phlebotomists in the prospective study collected whole blood, serum and a nasopharyngeal or oropharyngeal swab from every participant. Participants in the prospective study had the option to provide additional blood draws and questionnaires over a roughly two-month period. Before DNA extraction, blood samples from the prospective study were shipped at room temperature or frozen.

The immunoSEQ Assay, a bias-controlled multiplex PCR, was used to amplify TCRbeta CDR3 regions from genomic DNA. Regarding the original processing steps: Within the assay, amplification of reference gene primers was used to estimate how many nucleated cells each sample contained. To quantify the absolute abundance of each unique TCRbeta CDR3 rearrangement, sequence reads were collapsed and filtered. For each sample, productive Simpson clonality was calculated by taking the square root of Simpson's diversity index across productive rearrangements. Here the immuneACCESS table is served through TCRdb, limited to in-frame sequences with V and J called. Missing clones are a known gap in these copies; in checked studies unresolved V genes cover under half, and the rest lacks a known reason. The D gene and trimming were derived from the DNA, and the V and J assignments and clone size from that table. In all, the sample holds about 380,000 clones, and approximately 90% of those were seen once. Clones ranked in the top ten supply 0.9% to 1.5% of the sample.

The sequence came from a woman aged 18-35 years who had recovered from COVID-19. Rearrangement joined TRBV19 to TRBJ1-2, and 8 junction bases match TRBD1. The sample comprised PBMCs or T cells enriched from blood (not recorded which). Read as DNA, the sequence is TGTGCCAGTAGACCGACAGGGGCGAGGTCCTATGGCTACACCTTC. Its protein reads: CASRPTGARSYGYTF.